This record looks at one TCR beta chain sequence and its context. Its antigen is not known. This sample was taken from a study of shared clonotypes between healthy human individuals. Study outcomes and limitations: On the whole, naive subsets had larger estimated richness than memory subsets had.

Replicate PCRs run on sorted subsets employed around 200 ng DNA, approximately 30,000 T cell genomes. Some clones are missing from TCRdb's copy, which holds only in-frame ones; the method was immunoSEQ multiplex PCR. The data hold 1.4 million or so clones, with about 98.5% observed a single time. The sequenced sample was naive CD4+ T cells sorted from blood. Subset in this sample: CD45RA+ positively selected. The clonotype was recovered from a man aged 30 to 45 in good health.

Written as DNA, the CDR3 is TGCGCCAGCAGTTGGGACAGTCTGAACACCGGGGAGCTGTTTTTT. Protein product: CASSWDSLNTGELFF. V usage is TRBV4-1 and J usage is TRBJ2-2, with TRBD1 matching 7 bases. The CDR3 covers 15 residues. CDR1 and CDR2 from the germline V gene are MGHRA and YSYEKL. The V gene end was trimmed by 6 bases and the J gene end by 1 base; junction bases not matched to a gene: 5.